This TCR beta chain came from a study of OX40 agonist ivuxolimab in advanced cancers. Assay: immunoSEQ multiplex PCR; the TCRdb copy retains only in-frame clones and omits some. This table holds 80,000 to 100,000 clones, more than 85% found once. The CDR3 length is 15 residues. The germline gives CDR1 MNHEY, CDR2 SVGAGI. Trimming cost V 6 bases and J 10 bases, with 22 bases left between them. This material consisted of CD4+ or CD8+ T cells sorted from blood, taken in a trial of the OX40 agonist ivuxolimab. J is TRBJ1-5 and V is TRBV6-5; D is uncertain. This clonotype was sampled from an adult with an advanced solid tumor such as melanoma, head and neck, liver or kidney cancer. Written as DNA, the CDR3 is TGTGCCAGCAGCTTGTCCGCTTACTCCTCCTCACCCCAGCATTTT. This sequence encodes CASSLSAYSSSPQHF.